The sample holds a few counts of the clone carrying this T cell receptor beta chain. Its cognate antigen is unknown. The sample originates from a study of beta chain features in type 1 diabetes. Study conclusions and caveats: Among all four CD4+ subsets, Type 1 diabetes patients had TCRB CDR3s that were moderately but significantly shorter.

Of the isolated RNA, all was reverse transcribed, and so the sequenced material was expressed TCRB transcripts. Only in-frame clones appear in the TCRdb table, and some are missing; sequencing was by immunoSEQ multiplex PCR. The repertoire holds about 160,000 clones, under 9.5% seen once, with roughly 0.5% in the top ten. Germline V gene sequence: CDR1 ENHRY, CDR2 SYGVKD. This CDR3 has 11 residues. V was clipped by 8 bases and J by 5 bases, with 7 bases between them. Sequenced material: central memory CD4+ T cells from blood. The genes are TRBV10-3 and TRBJ2-1; D uncertain. The sequence was collected from a young man with type 1 diabetes. CDR3 protein: CAISEHNEQFF. CDR3 nucleotide sequence: TGTGCCATCTCCGAGCACAATGAGCAGTTCTTC.